This T cell receptor (beta chain) was recovered during a study of siplizumab effects on memory and regulatory T cells. V dropped 4 bases and J dropped 1 base, with 13 bases sitting between them. There are 15 residues in the CDR3. CDR1 SGHRS and CDR2 YFSETQ come from the germline V gene. TCRdb's copy holds only in-frame clones and misses some; the assay was immunoSEQ multiplex PCR. The sample lists over 80,000 clones, 90% to 95% seen once, with about 1.2% in the top ten. Study-wide points: Greater diversity than memory cells seemed evident in naive T cells, which also appeared to be major alloresponse contributors.

A remark on this clone: Its specificity is not known.

The sequenced sample consisted of non-Treg CD4+ T cells sorted from blood. This chain joins TRBV5-1 and TRBJ2-3, with D maybe TRBD2 (7 bases). The clonotype originates from a human donor in good health. The CDR3 bases are TGCGCCAGCAGCATCAGGGGAGGGGGCACAGATACGCAGTATTTT. Its protein product is CASSIRGGGTDTQYF.